What follows are 19 T cell receptor beta chains derived from one specimen sequenced in a study of T-cell reconstitution after alpha-beta-depleted transplantation in children. Preparation of the TCRbeta library involved a method that used unique molecular identifiers. From the PCR reads, TCRdb called clonotypes with MiXCR, one entry per CDR3 protein. The sample carries more than 250,000 distinct CDR3 sequences, almost 10% recorded once. Specimen: PBMCs from the stem cell graft donor, collected from the stem cell graft. The receptors here all came from a human donor who donated a stem cell graft to a child with SCID.

V gene TRBV27 combines with J gene TRBJ2-1; 9 nucleotides match TRBD2. Germline trimming cut 5 bases from V and 7 bases from J; bases unmatched to any gene: 24. The CDR3 runs 20 residues. The V gene's germline CDR1 is MNHEY and CDR2 SMNVEV (reference sequence). CDR3 loop: CASSPLYQRGVPSRGNEQFF. CDR3 nucleotides: TGTGCCAGCAGTCCCCTCTACCAGCGGGGGGTCCCTAGCAGAGGGAATGAGCAGTTCTTC.

This clonotype was seen at least ten times. This chain uses TRBV3-1 with TRBJ1-1; a weak D match, TRBD1 (5 bases). The CDR3 covers 14 residues. The ends were cut back, 3 bases at V and 5 bases at J, with 13 bases in the middle. Germline V gene lookup returns CDR1 LGHDT and CDR2 YNNKEL (reference sequence). CDR3 residues: CASSHSRDATEAFF. DNA for the CDR3: TGTGCCAGCAGCCATAGCAGGGACGCGACTGAAGCTTTCTTT.

This clonotype was observed a few times. This sequence joins TRBV5-6 and TRBJ2-6, with 7 bases fitting TRBD2. Per the germline V gene, CDR1 is SGHDT and CDR2 is YYEEEE. This CDR3 spans 20 amino acids. V dropped 0 bases and J dropped 0; count of bases not matched to a gene: 12. The CDR3 sequence: CASSLDGSREVSSGANVLTF. As DNA, the CDR3 is TGTGCCAGCAGCTTGGATGGGAGCCGGGAGGTTAGCTCTGGGGCCAACGTCCTGACTTTC.

In this sample, this clonotype turned up a few times. The rearrangement uses TRBV5-1 and TRBJ2-3; 7 bases are a match to TRBD2. The CDR3 is made up of 15 amino acids. The germline V gene encodes CDR1 SGHRS and CDR2 YFSETQ. With V trimmed by 3 bases and J by 5 bases, 9 bases remained unmatched. The CDR3 is CASSSQRGAVDTQYF. For the CDR3, the DNA is TGCGCCAGCAGCTCCCAGCGGGGTGCGGTAGATACGCAGTATTTT. The complete variable domain, with remaining parts taken from reference TRBV5-1 and TRBJ2-3, reads KAGVTQTPRYLIKTRGQQVTLSCSPISGHRSVSWYQQTPGQGLQFLFEYFSETQRNKGNFPGRFSGRQFSNSRSEMNVSTLELGDSALYLCASSSQRGAVDTQYFGPGTRLTVL.

The sample holds many counts of this clonotype. The V gene is TRBV12-3 or TRBV12-4, the J gene TRBJ2-1, with a tentative D call TRBD1 (6 bases). V shed 9 bases and J shed 8 bases, with 20 bases lying between them. The CDR3 contains 14 residues. CDR3 amino acids: CASSPGVRPHEQFF. CDR3 nucleotides: TGTGCCAGTAGCCCAGGGGTTCGGCCGCATGAGCAGTTCTTC.

This clonotype was recorded a few times. The V and J genes are TRBV11-2 and TRBJ2-5, with D perhaps TRBD2 (5 bases). Deletions cut 0 bases from V and 1 base from J, with 12 bases between. The CDR3 totals 16 residues. The V gene's germline CDR1 is SGHAT and CDR2 FQNNGV. Written as DNA, the CDR3 is TGTGCCAGCAGCTTAGATTTTTGGAGGACCCAAGAGACCCAGTACTTC. This encodes CASSLDFWRTQETQYF.

This clonotype was detected many times. The V call is TRBV27, the J call TRBJ2-7; the D call may be TRBD1 or TRBD2 (5 bases each). Germline V CDR1 and CDR2: MNHEY, SMNVEV (reference sequence). Trimming removed 6 bases from V and 0 bases from J, with 12 bases in between. This CDR3 comprises 14 residues. The CDR3 reads CASSRMGVSYEQYF. Written as DNA, the CDR3 is TGTGCCAGCAGCCGAATGGGGGTCTCCTACGAGCAGTACTTC.

The rearrangement joins TRBV9 to TRBJ2-3; the D is unclear. Trimming took 4 bases from V and 5 from J, leaving 17 bases between them. Germline V gene data show CDR1 as SGDLS and CDR2 as YYNGEE. This CDR3 is 15 amino acids long. CDR3 region: CASSSTGPPGDTQYF. CDR3 in DNA: TGTGCCAGCAGCTCGACCGGGCCCCCCGGAGATACGCAGTATTTT.

This chain connects TRBV5-1 to TRBJ2-7; no firm D call. Trimming left V 2 bases short and J 3 bases short, with 12 bases between. Germline assignment: CDR1 SGHRS and CDR2 YFSETQ. The CDR3 loop spans 14 amino acids. CDR3: CASSLGDNYYEQYF. CDR3 nucleotide sequence: TGCGCCAGCAGCTTAGGAGACAATTACTACGAGCAGTACTTC.

This clonotype showed up many times. The gene calls are TRBV12-3 or TRBV12-4 and TRBJ1-2; 9 bases are a match to TRBD1. This CDR3 spans 17 amino acids. After removal of 5 bases from V and 4 bases from J, the junction contained 14 bases not matched to a gene. CDR3 in DNA: TGTGCCAGCAGTCCGGGACAGGGTCTACTTCTAGTCTATGGCTACACCTTC. This codes for CASSPGQGLLLVYGYTF.

The rearrangement joins TRBV27 to TRBJ2-1; D gene ambiguous. Trimming cost V 7 bases and J 7 bases, with 17 bases left between them. Germline lookup yields CDR1 MNHEY and CDR2 SMNVEV (reference sequence). The CDR3 is made up of 14 amino acids. Here the CDR3 reads CASKVLPPKNEQFF. DNA for the CDR3: TGTGCCAGCAAGGTACTGCCTCCGAAGAATGAGCAGTTCTTC.

In this sample, this clonotype turned up a few times. J is TRBJ2-7 and V is TRBV14; maybe TRBD2 (6 bases). V was pared by 5 bases and J by 4 bases, with 15 bases between. This CDR3 is 14 amino acids long. CDR1 SGHDN and CDR2 FVKESK come from the germline V gene. The CDR3 nucleotides are TGTGCCAGCAGCACTTGGGAGGATTATTACGAGCAGTACTTC. It specifies CASSTWEDYYEQYF.

The CDR3 coding sequence is TGTGCCAGTCAGGGCAGGGTGAACTATGGCTACACCTTC. Translated: CASQGRVNYGYTF. The chain carries TRBV2 and TRBJ1-2; D might be TRBD1 (5 bases). V was pared by 9 bases and J by 2 bases, with 13 bases between. The CDR3 runs 13 residues. Germline loops: CDR1 SNHLY, CDR2 FYNNEI.

The chain employs TRBV11-2 and TRBJ2-3, with 7 bases fitting TRBD1. The germline gives CDR1 SGHAT, CDR2 FQNNGV. The CDR3 runs 16 residues. Unmatched junction bases numbered 8, after V lost 3 bases and J lost 2 bases. The CDR3 coding sequence is TGTGCCAGCAGCTTGACAGGGTCCGCGGCCACAGATACGCAGTATTTT. It is translated as CASSLTGSAATDTQYF.

The rearrangement uses TRBV20-1 and TRBJ2-7, with 9 bases fitting TRBD1. The V gene end was trimmed by 0 bases and the J gene end by 2 bases; junction bases not matched to a gene: 5. Germline lookup yields CDR1 DFQATT and CDR2 SNEGSKA (reference sequence). This CDR3 has 15 amino acids. CDR3 residues: CSARDLGTGTYEQYF. The DNA of the CDR3 is TGCAGTGCTAGAGATCTCGGGACAGGGACCTACGAGCAGTACTTC.

This clonotype appeared a few times. The CDR3 here is CASSISGGASGQFF. CDR3 in DNA: TGTGCCAGCAGTATTAGCGGGGGGGCCTCAGGGCAGTTCTTC. V gene TRBV12-3 or TRBV12-4 combines with J gene TRBJ2-1; the match to TRBD2 covers 11 bases. The trim removed 5 bases at V and 12 bases at J, leaving 9 bases unmatched. This CDR3 contains 14 residues.

This clonotype was recorded a few times. V gene TRBV27 combines with J gene TRBJ2-3; D ambiguous. CDR3 length equals 15 residues. V was trimmed by 0 bases and J by 0 bases, leaving 7 bases between them. Germline CDR1 reads MNHEY; CDR2 reads SMNVEV (reference sequence). The CDR3 nucleotides read TGTGCCAGCAGTTTATCAACCCGGAGCACAGATACGCAGTATTTT. This codes for CASSLSTRSTDTQYF.

This clonotype showed up just a few times. The chain employs TRBV12-3 or TRBV12-4 and TRBJ2-7; TRBD2 is a possible D gene (5 bases). With 3 bases removed from V and 5 bases from J, the gap between germline ends came to 11 bases. The CDR3 extends over 13 amino acids. In nucleotides, the CDR3 is TGTGCCAGCAGTTTCCGACTAAACGACGAGCAGTACTTC. This codes for CASSFRLNDEQYF.

V and J are TRBV2 and TRBJ2-7, with a tentative D call TRBD1 (5 bases). The CDR3 is 11 residues long. CDR1 and CDR2 (germline): SNHLY, FYNNEI. The ends were cut back, 7 bases at V and 12 bases at J, with 16 bases in the middle. Here the CDR3 DNA reads TGTGCCAGCACTAGGCAGGGCCCGCGGTACTTC. Protein product: CASTRQGPRYF.